The entry below describes one T cell receptor (beta chain). Its antigen is not identified. The same CDR3 also results from other DNA sequences found in this sample. Some clones are missing from TCRdb's copy, which holds only in-frame ones; the method was immunoSEQ multiplex PCR. The sample lists approximately 100,000 clones, more than 70% occurring once. The data derive from a study of graft-versus-host responses after intestinal transplantation. About the research overall: The study gave all recipients anti-thymocyte globulin induction, then tacrolimus and steroids for 2 to 3 years. Whole-study results and caveats: Peak levels of circulating GvH clones tracked with early post-transplant HvG declines. Some patients had graft-donor T cell macrochimerism, and their allografts showed high graft-versus-host to host-versus-graft clonal ratios. GvH clones appeared in recipient marrow, some first in ileum or blood.

This CDR3 is 15 amino acids long. V was pared by 3 bases and J by 4 bases, with 7 bases of the junction left unmatched. Per the germline V gene, CDR1 is LNHDA and CDR2 is SQIVND (reference sequence). This chain uses TRBV19 with TRBJ2-3; TRBD2 matches 7 bases. The material sequenced was PBMCs, taken 255 days after intestinal transplant. The receptor was derived from a human patient who received an intestinal transplant, so some T cells may come from the graft donor. CDR3 DNA sequence: TGTGCCAGTAGTATCGCGGGAGCAGGCGCAGATACGCAGTATTTT. Protein product: CASSIAGAGADTQYF. Looking up the rest from reference TRBV19 and TRBJ2-3 gives the full variable domain: DGGITQSPKYLFRKEGQNVTLSCEQNLNHDAMYWYRQDPGQGLRLIYYSQIVNDFQKGDIAEGYSVSREKKESFPLTVTSAQKNPTAFYLCASSIAGAGADTQYFGPGTRLTVL.